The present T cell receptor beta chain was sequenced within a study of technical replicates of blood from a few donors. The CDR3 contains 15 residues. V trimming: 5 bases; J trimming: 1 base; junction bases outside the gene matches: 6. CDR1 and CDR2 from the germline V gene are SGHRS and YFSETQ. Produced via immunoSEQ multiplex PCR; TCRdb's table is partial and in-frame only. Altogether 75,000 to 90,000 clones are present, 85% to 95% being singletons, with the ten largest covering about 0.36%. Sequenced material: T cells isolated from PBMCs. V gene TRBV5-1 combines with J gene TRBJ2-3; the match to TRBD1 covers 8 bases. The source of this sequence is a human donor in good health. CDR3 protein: CASSTEGQGTDTQYF. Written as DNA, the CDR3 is TGCGCCAGCAGTACCGAGGGACAGGGCACAGATACGCAGTATTTT. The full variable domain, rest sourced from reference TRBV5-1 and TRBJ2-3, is KAGVTQTPRYLIKTRGQQVTLSCSPISGHRSVSWYQQTPGQGLQFLFEYFSETQRNKGNFPGRFSGRQFSNSRSEMNVSTLELGDSALYLCASSTEGQGTDTQYFGPGTRLTVL.